This T cell receptor beta chain was observed in a study of CD8 T cells in ankylosing spondylitis (dated by TCRdb to 2016 to 2017). Study-level background: The study set out to find disease-linked TCR variants by profiling T cell receptor beta repertoires in ankylosing spondylitis patients and healthy donors. The full study cohort comprised some 27 ankylosing spondylitis patients and around 100 healthy donors. Peripheral blood was sampled, and synovial fluid was additionally collected from ankylosing spondylitis patients. What the work shows at the level of the full study, not this receptor alone: Some of the motif variants had been reported before in the synovial fluid and blood of reactive arthritis patients, a finding that suggests common disease-initiation mechanisms. In peripheral blood, the disease-linked clones were found at relatively low frequencies and had a CD8+ phenotype. A TCR beta motif of fewer than 10 highly homologous amino acid variants appeared characteristic of blood from ankylosing spondylitis patients. According to the report, matched synovial fluid samples from ankylosing spondylitis patients were significantly enriched for the disease-linked clones.

The sample holds many counts of this clonotype. Its antigen is unknown. Base qualities are not at hand, and no much larger clone is one base apart. Sequencing instrument: Illumina HiSeq 2500. Quantitative 5'-RACE with molecular barcodes was the method used to prepare the TCR beta libraries. On the authors' methods: A new computational method based on a probabilistic model of VDJ rearrangement was used to identify disease-linked TCR variants. TCRdb took the public reads, trimmed them with fastp at Q25, ran MiXCR for clone calling and kept in-frame beta chains. Every entry covers one CDR3 protein and lists the most common genes and DNA from its rows. The V and J calls reflect TCRdb's pipeline rather than the authors' work. The sample has some 140,000 distinct CDR3 sequences on record, about an eighth of them singletons. The ten largest clones take up 3.5% to 5% of the sample. The CDR3 holds 13 amino acids from the cysteine to the phenylalanine. The DNA shown is the 39-base CDR3, in frame from base 1. The germline V gene supplies CDR1 KGHSH and CDR2 LQKENI. V gives up 3 bases and J gives up 2 bases, and the segment between their germline ends measures 6 bases.

The source is a female donor with ankylosing spondylitis or in good health (not recorded which). Material: blood, either unsorted or a sorted T cell fraction (not recorded which). The chain uses TRBV18 and TRBJ2-3; there is no confident call for the D gene. The DNA sequence is given as TGTGCCAGCTCACCCGCAGCCACAGATACGCAGTATTTT. The encoded protein is CASSPAATDTQYF.